This entry lists 30 T cell receptor beta chains sequenced from one sample in a study of T cell changes during pregnancy in multiple sclerosis. The protocol was immunoSEQ multiplex PCR, while the TCRdb copy is restricted to in-frame clones and leaves out a portion. The sample includes roughly 53,000 clones, roughly 90% of them seen just once. The sample in question was CD8+ T cells from peripheral blood mononuclear cells, obtained before pregnancy. The receptors stem from a female donor with multiple sclerosis, enrolled in a pregnancy study.

This CDR3 is CASSLYPLSGYTF. The CDR3 DNA reads as TGTGCCAGCAGTTTATATCCCCTCTCTGGCTACACCTTC. The rearrangement joins TRBV27 to TRBJ1-2; no clear D gene. CDR1 and CDR2 (germline): MNHEY, SMNVEV (reference sequence). This CDR3 has 13 amino acids. Trimming stripped 1 base from V and 7 bases from J, with 10 bases between.

The chain joins TRBV7-8 to TRBJ2-3, with D perhaps matching TRBD1 (6 bases). Trimming took off 2 bases at V and 1 base at J, with 13 bases between the two ends. The CDR3 loop spans 16 amino acids. Germline V gene lookup returns CDR1 SGHVS and CDR2 FQNEAQ. This CDR3 reads CASSLLTGSGTDTQYF. The CDR3 bases are TGTGCCAGCAGCTTATTAACAGGGTCTGGCACAGATACGCAGTATTTT.

The genes are TRBV4-3 and TRBJ2-7; the D gene is possibly TRBD2 (5 bases). The V gene's germline CDR1 is LGHNA and CDR2 YSLEER. V was clipped by 1 base and J by 2 bases, with 12 bases between them. The CDR3 sequence is 15 residues long. This CDR3 reads CASSQAVDWAYEQYF. DNA of the CDR3: TGCGCCAGCAGCCAAGCCGTGGACTGGGCCTACGAGCAGTACTTC.

The CDR3 region has the DNA TGTGCCAGCTCCTTCGGGACAGGGCATCCCGGTGGCTACACCTTC. It yields the protein CASSFGTGHPGGYTF. The chain recombines TRBV27 with TRBJ1-2, with 9 nucleotides matching TRBD1. The length of the CDR3 is 15 residues. Germline CDR1 is MNHEY and CDR2 is SMNVEV (reference sequence). J was trimmed by 7 bases and V by 8 bases; bases with no gene match: 14.

The chain is built from TRBV2 and TRBJ2-7; 12 bases agree with TRBD2. The CDR3 has 16 amino acids. CDR1 is SNHLY and CDR2 is FYNNEI in the germline V gene. With V trimmed by 8 bases and J by 9 bases, 17 bases remained unmatched. CDR3 bases: TGTGCCAGCGACTCTAATGGAGGACTAGCGGGACTAGGGCAGTACTTC. Protein sequence: CASDSNGGLAGLGQYF.

V is TRBV4-3 and J is TRBJ1-2, with D unresolved. V lost 0 bases and J 4 bases, leaving 6 bases between the germline ends. Germline loops: CDR1 LGHNA, CDR2 YSLEER. CDR3 length: 13 residues. CDR3 residues: CASSQDLSYGYTF. DNA for the CDR3: TGCGCCAGCAGCCAAGATCTCTCCTATGGCTACACCTTC.

V usage is TRBV6-4 and J usage is TRBJ1-5; D is ambiguous. The CDR3 consists of 15 residues. V dropped 3 bases and J dropped 1 base, with 10 bases sitting between them. The germline V gene has CDR1 MRHNA and CDR2 SNTAGT. The DNA for the CDR3 is TGTGCCAGCAGTGAATACGGTAACAGCAATCAGCCCCAGCATTTT. Translating it yields CASSEYGNSNQPQHF.

The rearrangement uses TRBV7-9 and TRBJ1-4; TRBD1 is a possible D gene (5 bases). This CDR3 has 15 residues. V was pared by 1 base and J by 7 bases, with 13 bases between. CDR1 and CDR2 (germline): SEHNR, FQNEAQ (reference sequence). The CDR3 DNA reads TGTGCCAGCAGCTTAGTTGGCAGGGCGGCTGAAAAACTGTTTTTT. This sequence encodes CASSLVGRAAEKLFF. The whole variable domain, filled in from reference TRBV7-9 and TRBJ1-4, reads DTGVSQNPRHKITKRGQNVTFRCDPISEHNRLYWYRQTLGQGPEFLTYFQNEAQLEKSRLLSDRFSAERPKGSFSTLEIQRTEQGDSAMYLCASSLVGRAAEKLFFGSGTQLSVL.

This chain joins TRBV4-1 and TRBJ2-5; 10 bases fit TRBD2. V dropped 3 bases and J dropped 1; count of bases not matched to a gene: 2. This CDR3 spans 15 amino acids. Germline V CDR1 and CDR2: MGHRA, YSYEKL. The CDR3 spells CASSQASGGQETQYF. DNA for the CDR3: TGCGCCAGCAGCCAGGCTAGCGGGGGCCAAGAGACCCAGTACTTC.

The chain is built from TRBV11-2 and TRBJ2-7, with unresolved D. The CDR3 is made up of 10 amino acids. CDR1 SGHAT and CDR2 FQNNGV come from the germline V gene. V lost 5 bases to trimming and J lost 5 bases, with 4 bases between them. CDR3 protein: CASSQNEQYF. CDR3 bases: TGTGCCAGCAGCCAAAACGAGCAGTACTTC.

The rearrangement links TRBV7-2 to TRBJ2-1; TRBD1 matches 9 bases. Unmatched junction bases numbered 5, after V lost 3 bases and J lost 8 bases. Per the germline V gene, CDR1 is SGHTA and CDR2 is FQGNSA. The CDR3 totals 14 residues. In DNA, the CDR3 is TGTGCCAGCAGCTTTTCGACAGGGGGTGATGAGCAGTTCTTC. It encodes CASSFSTGGDEQFF.

The chain links TRBV6-5 to TRBJ2-2, with D possibly TRBD1 on 8 matching bases. The length of the CDR3 is 15 residues. V lost 5 bases, J lost 7 bases, and 17 bases lay in between. Germline lookup yields CDR1 MNHEY and CDR2 SVGAGI. CDR3 in DNA: TGTGCCAGCAGTAATACAGGGGGGGACCTCGGGGAGCTGTTTTTT. Translation: CASSNTGGDLGELFF.

V usage is TRBV7-3 and J usage is TRBJ2-1; 7 bases match TRBD2. Per germline, CDR1 SGHTA and CDR2 FQGTGA. This CDR3 is 14 amino acids long. J gave up 5 bases and V 5 bases, and 6 bases lay outside the gene matches. The DNA for the CDR3 is TGTGCCAGCAGCCTGGGGGGGTTCAACAATGAGCAGTTCTTC. It codes for CASSLGGFNNEQFF.

V usage is TRBV11-2 and J usage is TRBJ2-1; 8 positions match TRBD1. This CDR3 spans 17 amino acids. Germline CDR1 reads SGHAT; CDR2 reads FQNNGV. Trimming took 5 bases from V and 3 from J; bases not matched to a gene: 12. CDR3 sequence (DNA): TGTGCCAGCAGCGCGATAGGGTTCGGACAGGGCTACAATGAGCAGTTCTTC. It yields the protein CASSAIGFGQGYNEQFF.

The chain recombines TRBV4-3 with TRBJ1-4, with 8 positions matching TRBD1. V gave up 1 base and J gave up 8 bases; unmatched junction bases: 6. The CDR3 is 15 residues long. Germline V CDR1 and CDR2: LGHNA, YSLEER. CDR3 amino acids: CASSQGGQAGEKLFF. The CDR3 coding sequence is TGCGCCAGCAGCCAAGGGGGACAGGCTGGGGAAAAACTGTTTTTT.

A word on this clone: Germline is not matched at one junction end, which may reflect a read error. The V gene is TRBV7-9, the J gene TRBJ1-2, with a possible D match to TRBD1 (5 bases). In germline, CDR1 is SEHNR, CDR2 FQNEAQ (reference sequence). This CDR3 has 14 amino acids. The CDR3: CAGSLATASLGYTF. The CDR3 region has the DNA TGTGCCGGCAGCTTAGCGACAGCCTCCTTGGGCTACACCTTC.

The V call is TRBV5-6, the J call TRBJ2-1, with 7 nucleotides matching TRBD2. CDR1 and CDR2 (germline): SGHDT, YYEEEE. There are 14 residues in the CDR3. V lost 0 bases and J lost 4; bases outside the gene matches: 1. The CDR3: CASSLGGGYNEQFF. In DNA, the CDR3 is TGTGCCAGCAGCTTGGGGGGGGGTTACAATGAGCAGTTCTTC.

The chain employs TRBV10-3 and TRBJ1-5; 8 bases are shared with TRBD1. The CDR3 spans 15 residues. Germline V gene sequence: CDR1 ENHRY, CDR2 SYGVKD. The ends lost 3 bases at V and 5 bases at J; junction bases unmatched: 6. The chain's CDR3 is CAISELSDRDQPQHF. The CDR3 DNA sequence: TGTGCCATCAGTGAATTGTCGGACAGGGATCAGCCCCAGCATTTT.

This chain links TRBV7-9 with TRBJ2-7, with 12 bases that match TRBD2. Per the germline V gene, CDR1 is SEHNR and CDR2 is FQNEAQ (reference sequence). Trimming removed 5 bases from V and 3 bases from J; junction bases left unmatched: 2. The CDR3 sequence is 14 residues long. The DNA of the CDR3 is TGTGCCAGCAGCGCGGGACTAGCGGGCTACGAGCAGTACTTC. It yields the protein CASSAGLAGYEQYF.

The genes are TRBV7-8 and TRBJ2-1; D unclear. The CDR3 runs to 15 residues. Germline loops: CDR1 SGHVS, CDR2 FQNEAQ. Trimming removed 2 bases from V and 5 bases from J, with 13 bases in between. The DNA of the CDR3 is TGTGCCAGCAGCTTATCATATGGCGCGGACAATGAGCAGTTCTTC. Its protein product is CASSLSYGADNEQFF. Using reference TRBV7-8 and TRBJ2-1 for the parts outside the CDR3, the full variable domain is GAGVSQSPRYKVAKRGQDVALRCDPISGHVSLFWYQQALGQGPEFLTYFQNEAQLDKSGLPSDRFFAERPEGSVSTLKIQRTQQEDSAVYLCASSLSYGADNEQFFGPGTRLTVL.

The chain joins TRBV4-2 to TRBJ2-3; TRBD2 matches at 12 bases. This CDR3 has 17 amino acids. CDR1 and CDR2 from the germline V gene are LGHNA and YNFKEQ. Unmatched junction bases numbered 5, after V lost 0 bases and J lost 4 bases. The CDR3 loop reads CASSQEGLAGGPDTQYF. DNA of the CDR3: TGTGCCAGCAGCCAAGAGGGGCTAGCGGGGGGGCCAGATACGCAGTATTTT.

This sequence joins TRBV4-1 and TRBJ1-5; perhaps TRBD1 as D (6 bases). V was clipped by 0 bases and J by 12 bases, with 18 bases between them. The CDR3 spans 15 residues. The germline gives CDR1 MGHRA, CDR2 YSYEKL. DNA of the CDR3: TGCGCCAGCAGCCAAGAAGGGGGAAACGGACGGCTCCAGCATTTT. This sequence encodes CASSQEGGNGRLQHF.

The CDR3 DNA sequence: TGTGCCATTCTGGACCCGGGACTTCGACCCAATGAGCAGTTCTTC. Translated: CAILDPGLRPNEQFF. The chain combines TRBV10-3 with TRBJ2-1; maybe TRBD2 (6 bases). Germline CDR1 is ENHRY and CDR2 is SYGVKD. CDR3 length: 15 amino acids. The V and J ends lost 9 bases and 6 bases respectively, with 21 bases between them.

The CDR3 DNA is TGTGCCAGCAGTTACAGTCAGGTCTATGGCTACACCTTC. Translation gives CASSYSQVYGYTF. The chain employs TRBV6-5 and TRBJ1-2; D is ambiguous. Trimming stripped 2 bases from V and 4 bases from J, with 8 bases between. CDR1 and CDR2 (germline): MNHEY, SVGAGI. The CDR3 is 13 amino acids.

This clone was recorded only once. The chain links TRBV7-2 to TRBJ2-1; 7 bases line up with TRBD2. Per germline, CDR1 SGHTA and CDR2 FQGNSA. This CDR3 is built from 16 residues. The junction had 4 bases not matched to a gene; V was cut back by 0 bases and J by 2 bases. This CDR3 is CASSLAAGDPYNEQFF. The DNA of the CDR3 is TGTGCCAGCAGCTTAGCGGCGGGGGACCCCTACAATGAGCAGTTCTTC.

The V and J genes are TRBV9 and TRBJ1-2; weak D call: TRBD1 (5 bases). The CDR3 loop spans 18 amino acids. Germline values: CDR1 SGDLS, CDR2 YYNGEE. Trimming stripped 0 bases from V and 5 bases from J, with 23 bases between. CDR3 DNA: TGTGCCAGCAGCGTAGCCCGCGGGACCTCCACCGTATCGTATGGCTACACCTTC. It codes for CASSVARGTSTVSYGYTF.

The CDR3 loop reads CSVPQGKEGYTF. The CDR3 DNA is TGCAGCGTGCCACAGGGGAAAGAGGGCTACACCTTC. V and J are TRBV29-1 and TRBJ1-2, with 7 positions matching TRBD1. CDR3 size: 12 residues. Germline assignment: CDR1 SQVTM and CDR2 ANQGSEA. With 6 bases clipped from V and 8 bases from J, the junction kept 9 bases outside the gene matches.

The V and J genes are TRBV9 and TRBJ1-1; 8 bases match TRBD1. Unmatched junction bases numbered 3, after V lost 0 bases and J lost 5 bases. CDR3 length: 14 residues. Per the germline V gene, CDR1 is SGDLS and CDR2 is YYNGEE. The CDR3 DNA reads as TGTGCCAGCAGCGTAGGGACAGGGCGAACTGAAGCTTTCTTT. Protein: CASSVGTGRTEAFF.

The rearrangement links TRBV27 to TRBJ2-7; 8 nucleotides agree with TRBD1. This CDR3 is 15 amino acids long. Trimming removed 2 bases from V and 2 bases from J; junction bases left unmatched: 5. Germline CDR1 MNHEY, CDR2 SMNVEV (reference sequence). CDR3: CASSLEAGGAYEQYF. CDR3 nucleotide sequence: TGTGCCAGCAGTTTAGAGGCAGGGGGCGCCTACGAGCAGTACTTC.

The chain joins TRBV9 to TRBJ2-7, with 7 positions matching TRBD2. The J segment lost 5 bases and the V segment lost 7 bases, leaving 6 bases of the junction unmatched. CDR1 and CDR2 from the germline V gene are SGDLS and YYNGEE. The length of the CDR3 is 12 residues. The chain's CDR3 is CASGGGLDEQYF. Written as DNA, the CDR3 is TGTGCCAGCGGGGGGGGGTTAGACGAGCAGTACTTC.